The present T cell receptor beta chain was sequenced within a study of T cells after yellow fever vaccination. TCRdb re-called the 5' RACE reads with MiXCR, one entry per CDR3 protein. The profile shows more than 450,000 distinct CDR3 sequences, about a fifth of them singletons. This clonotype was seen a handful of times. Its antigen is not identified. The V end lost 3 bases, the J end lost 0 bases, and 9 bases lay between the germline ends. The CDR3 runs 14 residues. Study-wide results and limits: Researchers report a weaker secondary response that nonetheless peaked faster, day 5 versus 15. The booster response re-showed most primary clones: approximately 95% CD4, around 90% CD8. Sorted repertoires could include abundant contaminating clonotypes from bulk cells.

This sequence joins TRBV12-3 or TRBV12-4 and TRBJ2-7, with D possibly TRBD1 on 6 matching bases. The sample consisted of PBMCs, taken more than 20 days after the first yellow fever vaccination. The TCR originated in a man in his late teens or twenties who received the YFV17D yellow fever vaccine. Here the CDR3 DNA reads TGTGCCAGCAGTTTTACAGGGACCTCCTACGAGCAGTACTTC. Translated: CASSFTGTSYEQYF.